A selection of T cell receptor beta chains follows, all from one sample in a study of blood T cell repertoires in COVID-19. Profiled with immunoSEQ multiplex PCR; TCRdb holds only in-frame clones, not every one. The table has 200,000 to 250,000 clones, approximately 80% seen once. The sample taken for sequencing was peripheral blood. Receptors originate from a young man who had recovered from COVID-19. Both conserved end residues are part of each CDR3. Fields, in order: clone size, J gene, V gene, CDR3 length, D gene, CDR3 DNA, CDR3 protein. The D gene is left open where the match is weak. For some rows the clone size is stated as once, few or many, or as a class when expanded; others skip it.

- TRBJ2-3 TRBV7-2 17 - TGTGCCAGCAGCTTTTCTGATCAGATACCTAGCACAGATACGCAGTATTTT CASSFSDQIPSTDTQYF
- TRBJ2-5 TRBV29-1 14 TRBD2 TGCAGCGTTGTAGGTGCGGGGGGGGGAGAGACCCAGTACTTC CSVVGAGGGETQYF
- TRBJ2-1 TRBV24-1 15 TRBD1 TGTGCCACCAGTGATTCGAGACAGGGGAGGAATGAGCAGTTCTTC CATSDSRQGRNEQFF
- TRBJ2-1 TRBV6-1 14 TRBD2 TGTGCCAGCAGTGACGGGACTAGCGCCGATAAGCAGTTCTTC CASSDGTSADKQFF
- TRBJ2-1 TRBV18 16 TRBD2 TGTGCCAGCTCAACCGGGGGGAGAGGGGCCCCACATGAGCAGTTCTTC CASSTGGRGAPHEQFF
- TRBJ1-1 TRBV5-1 12 - TGCGCCAGCCGAGGTGAGGGCTCTGAAGCTTTCTTT CASRGEGSEAFF
- TRBJ1-3 TRBV5-1 15 - TGCGCCAGCAGCTTGGGAGGTCCGAAAGGAAACACCATATATTTT CASSLGGPKGNTIYF
- TRBJ1-5 TRBV29-1 16 - TGCAGCGCTCCCCTGGCAGCCCGACAAAAAAATCAGCCCCAGCATTTT CSAPLAARQKNQPQHF
few TRBJ1-1 TRBV28 14 - TGTGCCAGCAGTTTGTCGGGGGTCCCCACTGAAGCTTTCTTT CASSLSGVPTEAFF
- TRBJ2-1 TRBV19 11 - TGTGCCAGTAGTGGCGGGAATGAGCAGTTCTTC CASSGGNEQFF
- TRBJ1-2 TRBV27 12 - TGTGCCAGCAGTCACAGGGACTATGGCTACACCTTC CASSHRDYGYTF
once TRBJ1-4 TRBV7-6 20 TRBD1 TGTGCCAGCAGCTTAGAGGGGGGGCCGACAGGGGAGGATGGGTGTGAAAAACTGTTTTTT CASSLEGGPTGEDGCEKLFF
- TRBJ2-2 TRBV7-9 14 - TGTGCCAGCAGCTTCCTAGGAAACACCGGGGAGCTGTTTTTT CASSFLGNTGELFF
- TRBJ1-1 TRBV27 14 - TGTGCCAGCAGTTTACTTCTATCCGACACTGAAGCTTTCTTT CASSLLLSDTEAFF
- TRBJ1-2 TRBV29-1 12 TRBD1 TGCAGCGTCCGGGACAGCTCCTATGGCTACACCTTC CSVRDSSYGYTF
- TRBJ2-2 TRBV7-7 17 TRBD1 TGTGCCAGCAGTCCCGGGGCCGGGACAGGTAACACCGGGGAGCTGTTTTTT CASSPGAGTGNTGELFF
- TRBJ1-6 TRBV4-2 14 - TGTGCCAGCAGCCAAGTGGGGACTACTTCACCCCTCCACTTT CASSQVGTTSPLHF
- TRBJ1-5 TRBV10-3 14 - TGTGCCATCAGTGAGTCCGCGGGGAATCAGCCCCAGCATTTT CAISESAGNQPQHF
- TRBJ2-4 TRBV5-1 13 - TGCGCCAGCAGCTTCGAGGGCGAAAACATTCAGTACTTC CASSFEGENIQYF
- TRBJ2-6 TRBV6-5 15 - TGTGCCAGCAGCGGAGACAGGTCTGGGGCCAACGTCCTGACTTTC CASSGDRSGANVLTF
- TRBJ1-6 TRBV6-2/TRBV6-3 16 TRBD1 TGTGCCAGCAGTTACGATCGGACAGGGGGTAATTCACCCCTCCACTTT CASSYDRTGGNSPLHF
- TRBJ1-2 TRBV11-2 13 - TGTGCCAGCGCCCCTCGCGGGGTCTATGGCTACACCTTC CASAPRGVYGYTF
- TRBJ2-1 TRBV10-2 15 - TGCGCCAGCAGACCCCGGGTTTCTGGCGACAATGAGCAGTTCTTC CASRPRVSGDNEQFF
- TRBJ1-1 TRBV18 15 - TGTGCCAGCTCACCACCGACAGCAATGAACACTGAAGCTTTCTTT CASSPPTAMNTEAFF
- TRBJ1-2 TRBV4-1 13 - TGCGCCAGCAGCCAAGGTCCGAGCTATGGCTACACCTTC CASSQGPSYGYTF
- TRBJ2-5 TRBV7-2 19 - TGTGCCAGCAGCTTATCAGGGTGGGGCTCATCCCAGTCCAGGGAGACCCAGTACTTC CASSLSGWGSSQSRETQYF
few TRBJ2-3 TRBV24-1 14 - TGTGCCACCAGTGATCCAGGGGTGGCAGATACGCAGTATTTT CATSDPGVADTQYF
- TRBJ1-4 TRBV3-1/TRBV3-2 17 - TGTGCCAGCAGCCAAACTTTTTCCGGGGGATTGGGTGAAAAACTGTTTTTT CASSQTFSGGLGEKLFF
- TRBJ1-2 TRBV7-9 11 - TGTGCCAGCAGCGCCCAGAATGGCTACACCTTC CASSAQNGYTF
- TRBJ2-3 TRBV28 15 TRBD1 TGTGCCAGCACCCCACCGGGACAGGGGATGGATACGCAGTATTTT CASTPPGQGMDTQYF
- TRBJ2-5 TRBV4-1 14 - TGCGCCAGCAGCCCCTGGGTCGGAGGGGAGACCCAGTACTTC CASSPWVGGETQYF
- TRBJ1-6 TRBV3-1/TRBV3-2 13 - TGTGCCAGCAGCCCGCGGACAGTCCCACCCCTCCACTTT CASSPRTVPPLHF
- TRBJ2-5 TRBV12-3/TRBV12-4 12 TRBD2 TGTGCCAGCCGGGGGGTTCGAGAGACCCAGTACTTC CASRGVRETQYF
few TRBJ1-5 TRBV5-1 14 TRBD1 TGCGCCAGCAGCCCCGGGACAGGGACTCAGCCCCAGCATTTT CASSPGTGTQPQHF
- TRBJ2-3 TRBV3-1/TRBV3-2 13 - TGTGCCAGCAGCCGGCAGGGCACAGATACGCAGTATTTT CASSRQGTDTQYF
- TRBJ1-1 TRBV5-6 15 TRBD1 TGTGCCAGCAGCTTGTGGACAGGGGGGAGTTTGGAAGCTTTCTTT CASSLWTGGSLEAFF
- TRBJ2-1 TRBV5-1 15 - TGCGCCAGCAGCTTGACGAGTTTCTCCTACAATGAGCAGTTCTTC CASSLTSFSYNEQFF
- TRBJ1-6 TRBV5-1 12 - TGCGCCAGCAGCTTGGGAGGGTCACCCCTCCACTTT CASSLGGSPLHF
once TRBJ1-2 TRBV25-1 12 - TGTGCCAGCAGTGACGGAGGGAAGGGCTACACCTTC CASSDGGKGYTF
- TRBJ2-1 TRBV20-1 11 TRBD2 TGCAGTGCCCGGCGGGAGGGGCGGGGGTTCTTC CSARREGRGFF
few TRBJ2-1 TRBV5-4 15 - TGTGCCAGCAGCCCTCCACCGGGGTTCGTCAATGAGCAGTTCTTC CASSPPPGFVNEQFF
- TRBJ1-1 TRBV5-5 13 TRBD1 TGTGCCAGCAGCTTGGGGCAGGGGGCTGGGGCTTTCTTT CASSLGQGAGAFF